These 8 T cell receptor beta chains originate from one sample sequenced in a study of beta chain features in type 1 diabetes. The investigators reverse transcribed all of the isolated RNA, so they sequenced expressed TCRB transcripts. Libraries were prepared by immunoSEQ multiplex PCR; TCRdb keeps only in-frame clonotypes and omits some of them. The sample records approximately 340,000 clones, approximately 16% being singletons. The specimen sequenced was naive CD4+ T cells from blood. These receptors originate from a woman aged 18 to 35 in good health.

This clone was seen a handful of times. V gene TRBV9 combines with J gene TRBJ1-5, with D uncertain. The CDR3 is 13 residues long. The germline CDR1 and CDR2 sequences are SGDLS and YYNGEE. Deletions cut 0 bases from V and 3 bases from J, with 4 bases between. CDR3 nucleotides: TGTGCCAGCAGCGTAGCAGTCAATCAGCCCCAGCATTTT. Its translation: CASSVAVNQPQHF.

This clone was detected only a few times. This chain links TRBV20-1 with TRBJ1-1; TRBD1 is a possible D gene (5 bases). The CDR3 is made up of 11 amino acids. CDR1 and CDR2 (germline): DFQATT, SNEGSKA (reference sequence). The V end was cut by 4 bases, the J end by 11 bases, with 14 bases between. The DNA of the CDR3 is TGCAGTGCTACCTCAGGGCTTGGGGCTTTCTTT. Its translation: CSATSGLGAFF.

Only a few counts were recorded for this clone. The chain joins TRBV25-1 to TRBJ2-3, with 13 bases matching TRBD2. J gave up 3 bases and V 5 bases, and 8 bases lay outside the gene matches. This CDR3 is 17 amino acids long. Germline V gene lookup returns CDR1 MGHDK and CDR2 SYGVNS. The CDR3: CASSPPWGLAGTDTQYF. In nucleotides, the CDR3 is TGTGCCAGCAGTCCACCCTGGGGACTAGCGGGAACAGATACGCAGTATTTT.

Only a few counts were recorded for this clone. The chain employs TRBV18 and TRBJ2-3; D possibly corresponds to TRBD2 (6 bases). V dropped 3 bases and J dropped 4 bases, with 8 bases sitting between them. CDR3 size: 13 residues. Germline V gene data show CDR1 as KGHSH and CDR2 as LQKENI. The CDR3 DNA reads TGTGCCAGCTCACCGGGACTTCCAGATACGCAGTATTTT. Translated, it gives CASSPGLPDTQYF. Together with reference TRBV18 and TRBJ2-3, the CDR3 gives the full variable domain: NAGVMQNPRHLVRRRGQEARLRCSPMKGHSHVYWYRQLPEEGLKFMVYLQKENIIDESGMPKERFSAEFPKEGPSILRIQQVVRGDSAAYFCASSPGLPDTQYFGPGTRLTVL.

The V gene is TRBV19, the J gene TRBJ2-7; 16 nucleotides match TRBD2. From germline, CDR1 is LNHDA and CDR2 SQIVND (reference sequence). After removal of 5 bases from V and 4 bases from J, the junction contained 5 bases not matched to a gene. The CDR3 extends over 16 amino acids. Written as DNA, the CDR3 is TGTGCCAGTAGTCCCGGGACTAGCGGGAGGGGATACGAGCAGTACTTC. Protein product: CASSPGTSGRGYEQYF.

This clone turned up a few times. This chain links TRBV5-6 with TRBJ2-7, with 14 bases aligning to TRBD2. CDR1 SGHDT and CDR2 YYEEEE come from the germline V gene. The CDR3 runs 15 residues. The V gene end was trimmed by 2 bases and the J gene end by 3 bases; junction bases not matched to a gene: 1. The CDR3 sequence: CASSFGTSGSYEQYF. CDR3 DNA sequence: TGTGCCAGCAGCTTTGGGACTAGCGGGAGCTACGAGCAGTACTTC. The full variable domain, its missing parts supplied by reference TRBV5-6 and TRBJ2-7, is DAGVTQSPTHLIKTRGQQVTLRCSPKSGHDTVSWYQQALGQGPQFIFQYYEEEERQRGNFPDRFSGHQFPNYSSELNVNALLLGDSALYLCASSFGTSGSYEQYFGPGTRLTVT.

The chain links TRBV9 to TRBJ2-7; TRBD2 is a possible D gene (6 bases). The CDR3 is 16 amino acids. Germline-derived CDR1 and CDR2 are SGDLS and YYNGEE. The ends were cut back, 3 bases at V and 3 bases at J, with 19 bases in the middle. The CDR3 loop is CASSEGGAFTVYEQYF. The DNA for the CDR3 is TGTGCCAGCAGCGAAGGCGGGGCCTTTACTGTCTACGAGCAGTACTTC.

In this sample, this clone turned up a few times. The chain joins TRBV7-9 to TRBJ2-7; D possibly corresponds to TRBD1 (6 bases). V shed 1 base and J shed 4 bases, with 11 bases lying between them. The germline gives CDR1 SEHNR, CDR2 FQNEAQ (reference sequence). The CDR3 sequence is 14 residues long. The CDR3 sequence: CASSLGDGTYEQYF. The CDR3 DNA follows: TGTGCCAGCAGCTTAGGGGACGGGACATACGAGCAGTACTTC.